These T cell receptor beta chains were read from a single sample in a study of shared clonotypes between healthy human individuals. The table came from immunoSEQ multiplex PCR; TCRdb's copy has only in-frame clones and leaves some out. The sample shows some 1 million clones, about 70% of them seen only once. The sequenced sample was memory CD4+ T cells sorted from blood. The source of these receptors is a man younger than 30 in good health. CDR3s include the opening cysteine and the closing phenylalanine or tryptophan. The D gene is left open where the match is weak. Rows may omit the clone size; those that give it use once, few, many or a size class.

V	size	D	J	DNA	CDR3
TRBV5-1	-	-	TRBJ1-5	TGCGCCAGCAGCCGATACGGCAATCAGCCCCAGCATTTT	CASSRYGNQPQHF
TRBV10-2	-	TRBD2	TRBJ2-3	TGCGCCAGCAGTGACCGCAGACTAGCGCACAACACAGATACGCAGTATTTT	CASSDRRLAHNTDTQYF
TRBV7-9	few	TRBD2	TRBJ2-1	TGTGCCAGCAGCTTAGATAGAGCGGGGGGGCGGTTCTTC	CASSLDRAGGRFF
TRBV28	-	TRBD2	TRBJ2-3	TGTGCCAGCAGTTCCTTAGCGGGAGGCACAGATACGCAGTATTTT	CASSSLAGGTDTQYF
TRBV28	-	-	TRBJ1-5	TGTGCCAGCAGTTTAACGTTAGTGGGAAATCAGCCCCAGCATTTT	CASSLTLVGNQPQHF
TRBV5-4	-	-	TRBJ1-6	TGTGCCAGCAGCTTGGGGGGGTTTTCTTCACCCCTCCACTTT	CASSLGGFSSPLHF
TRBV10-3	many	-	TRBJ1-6	TGTGCCATCAGTGAGTCGCCCGGACGGAATAATTCACCCCTCCACTTT	CAISESPGRNNSPLHF
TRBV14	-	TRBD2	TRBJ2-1	TGTGCCAGCAGCCAACTTAGCGGGTCGAGCTCCTACAATGAGCAGTTCTTC	CASSQLSGSSSYNEQFF
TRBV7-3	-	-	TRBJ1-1	TGTGCCAGCAGTCAGGGGATGAACACTGAAGCTTTCTTT	CASSQGMNTEAFF
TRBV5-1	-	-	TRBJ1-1	TGCGCCAGCAGCGTGGGACCCCTCCGGAGGAACACTGAAGCTTTCTTT	CASSVGPLRRNTEAFF
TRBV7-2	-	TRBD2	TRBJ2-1	TGTGCCAGCAGCTTAGGTGCTCTAGCGGGAGGCAGTGAGCAGTTCTTC	CASSLGALAGGSEQFF
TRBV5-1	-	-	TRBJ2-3	TGCGCCAGCAGCTATTCAGACACAGATACGCAGTATTTT	CASSYSDTDTQYF
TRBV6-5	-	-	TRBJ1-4	TGTGCCAGCAGTTACTCCGGATTACGTAATGAAAAACTGTTTTTT	CASSYSGLRNEKLFF
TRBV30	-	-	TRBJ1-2	TGTGCCTGGAGCCCGGACAGTAACTATGGCTACACCTTC	CAWSPDSNYGYTF
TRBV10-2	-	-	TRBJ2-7	TGCGCCAGCAGTGACCCCCCAGGGATCCCCAAGCAGTACTTC	CASSDPPGIPKQYF
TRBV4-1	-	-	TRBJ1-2	TGCGCCAGCAGCCAAGTTACAGGCTATGGCTACACCTTC	CASSQVTGYGYTF
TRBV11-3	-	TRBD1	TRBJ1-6	TGTGCCAGCAGGTTCTCAGGGGGGGGTAATTCACCCCTCCACTTT	CASRFSGGGNSPLHF
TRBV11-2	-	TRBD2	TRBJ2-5	TGTGCCAGCAGCTTAACTAGCGGAGCAGTGGAGACCCAGTACTTC	CASSLTSGAVETQYF
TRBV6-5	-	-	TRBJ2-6	TGTGCCAGCGGAGGTGGTTTCTCTGGGGCCAACGTCCTGACTTTC	CASGGGFSGANVLTF
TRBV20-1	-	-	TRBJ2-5	TGCAGTGCTCGACAGAAAGAGACCCAGTACTTC	CSARQKETQYF
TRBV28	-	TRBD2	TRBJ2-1	TGTGCCAGCTGGGGGAATAGGCTAGCGGTAGAGAATGAGCAGTTCTTC	CASWGNRLAVENEQFF
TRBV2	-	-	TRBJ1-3	TGTGCCAGCAGAGACAGGCCGTCTGGAAACACCATATATTTT	CASRDRPSGNTIYF
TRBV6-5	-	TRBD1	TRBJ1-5	TGTGCCAGCAGGCCTTGGACAGGGGACCAGCCCCAGCATTTT	CASRPWTGDQPQHF
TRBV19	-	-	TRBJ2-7	TGTGCCAGTATGGGGGCTGCCTACGAGCAGTACTTC	CASMGAAYEQYF
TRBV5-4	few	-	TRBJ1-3	TGTGCCAGCAGCTCTCAACACGGATTCTCTGGAAACACCATATATTTT	CASSSQHGFSGNTIYF
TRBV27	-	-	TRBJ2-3	TGTGCCAGCAGTTTTACCTCGGGTACGCAGTATTTT	CASSFTSGTQYF
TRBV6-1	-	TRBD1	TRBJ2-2	TGTGCCAGCACCGGACAGGGAGGCGGGGAGCTGTTTTTT	CASTGQGGGELFF
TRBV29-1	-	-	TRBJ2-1	TGCAGCGCCCCCTCCCCGGGACCGAGGTACAATGAGCAGTTCTTC	CSAPSPGPRYNEQFF
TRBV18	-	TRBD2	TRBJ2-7	TGTGCCAGCTCCATCTCCGAGAGCGGGAGGGGAGGCGAGCAGTACTTC	CASSISESGRGGEQYF
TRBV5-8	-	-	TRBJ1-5	TGTGCCAGCAGTCCGCGGACTGTTAGCAATCAGCCCCAGCATTTT	CASSPRTVSNQPQHF
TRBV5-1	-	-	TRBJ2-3	TGCGCCAGCAGCCTAAACGATGGAGATACGCAGTATTTT	CASSLNDGDTQYF
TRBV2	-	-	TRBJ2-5	TGTGCGGGAGGAGGGGATCAGGAGACCCAGTACTTC	CAGGGDQETQYF
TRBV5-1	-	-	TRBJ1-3	TGCGCCACCCGACTCGGTGAGGACTCTGGAAACACCATATATTTT	CATRLGEDSGNTIYF
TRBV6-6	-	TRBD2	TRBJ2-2	TGTGCCAGCAGTTACGCCAGCGGGACGTACACCGGGGAGCTGTTTTTT	CASSYASGTYTGELFF
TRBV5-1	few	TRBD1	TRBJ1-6	TGCGCCAGCCAAATAGGGGGCGCAGGAGGGGATTCACCCCTCCACTTT	CASQIGGAGGDSPLHF
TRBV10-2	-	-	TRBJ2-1	TGCGCCAGCGGGATGACTGGAAATGAGCAGTTCTTC	CASGMTGNEQFF
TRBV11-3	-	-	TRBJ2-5	TGTGCCAGCAGCGTAGACGCCCAGGGAACCCAGTACTTC	CASSVDAQGTQYF
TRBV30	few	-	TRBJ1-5	TGTGCCTGGAGTACGGGGGGGAATCAGCCCCAGCATTTT	CAWSTGGNQPQHF
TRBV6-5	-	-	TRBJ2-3	TGTGCCAGCACCCTGGCAGATACGCAGTATTTT	CASTLADTQYF
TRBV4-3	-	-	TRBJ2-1	TGCGCCAGCAGCCAAGAGAAGGGACGATCCTACAATGAGCAGTTCTTC	CASSQEKGRSYNEQFF
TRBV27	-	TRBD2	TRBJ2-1	TGTGCCAGCAGTTTAAAACTAGCGGGAGTGGGTGAGCAGTTCTTC	CASSLKLAGVGEQFF
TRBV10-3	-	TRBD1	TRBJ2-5	TGTGCCATCAGGAATACAGGGGGCGTGGAGACCCAGTACTTC	CAIRNTGGVETQYF
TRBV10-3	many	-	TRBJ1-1	TGTGCCATCAGTGAGTCTGGGGGGAGGGCCACTGAAGCTTTCTTT	CAISESGGRATEAFF
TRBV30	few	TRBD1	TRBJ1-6	TGTGCCTGGGTACAGGGGTATAATTCACCCCTCCACTTT	CAWVQGYNSPLHF
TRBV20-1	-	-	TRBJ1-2	TGCAGTGCTCGGGACTTGGGGGGGACCTTC	CSARDLGGTF
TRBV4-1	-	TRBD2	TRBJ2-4	TGCGCCAGCAGCCAAGCTCTAGCGGGAAACATTCAGTACTTC	CASSQALAGNIQYF
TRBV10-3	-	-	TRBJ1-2	TGTGCCATCAGTGAGGGGGCAGCTTCACCCGGAGTCTATGGCTACACCTTC	CAISEGAASPGVYGYTF
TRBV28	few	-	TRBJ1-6	TGTGCCAGCAGTCCACCTAATTCACCCCTCCACTTT	CASSPPNSPLHF